This TCR beta chain was found in a study of low-dose radiotherapy and immunotherapy resistance in tumors. The overall study: Fractions of 0.5 Gy went to Cohort 1 every 2 weeks, totaling 6.5 Gy. Cohort 2 patients were irradiated with 1 Gy every two weeks, reaching 13 Gy over 26 weeks. It was every two weeks, one day before radiation and immunotherapy, that intravenous cyclophosphamide 200 mg/m2 was given.

With TRAV- and TRBV-specific primers, first-strand cDNA was made, covering the alpha and beta chains. TCR amplification involved approximately 20 PCR cycles with a constant-region primer and V-primer adapter. Each CDR3 protein is one row after TCRdb ran MiXCR on the reads. The table has about 7,200 distinct CDR3 sequences, approximately 50% seen once; the top ten hold about 12%. CDR3 size: 15 residues. Trimming took off 0 bases at V and 0 bases at J, with 10 bases between the two ends. The germline gives CDR1 SGHNT, CDR2 YYREEE (reference sequence). Solid tumors that lacked tumor-infiltrating lymphocytes and were advanced were present in eligible patients.

This chain connects TRBV5-4 to TRBJ2-7, with a possible D match to TRBD2 (5 bases). The source is a human donor with advanced metastatic prostate, ovarian, gallbladder or colorectal cancer (not recorded which). This table probably holds off-target reads from a library built for another chain. This chain's CDR3 is CASSLDPGNSYEQYF. CDR3 bases: TGTGCCAGCAGCTTGGACCCGGGGAACTCCTACGAGCAGTACTTC.